The 10 T cell receptor beta chains reported below all come from one sample, sequenced in a study of T cells expressing NK-cell markers. TCRdb reprocessed the 5' RACE reads; each CDR3 protein has one entry and no DNA is given. This sample contains approximately 550,000 distinct CDR3 sequences. The sequencing sample was made of blood T cells: a sorted CD56 or NKG2C T cell subset, CD4+ or CD8+ T cells, or bulk PBMC T cells (not recorded which). Receptors were obtained from a man in his late teens or twenties in good health.

The V and J genes are TRBV15 and TRBJ2-5; as DNA is missing, the TRBD1 call by TCRdb cannot be tested. The CDR3 runs 13 residues. Germline assignment: CDR1 LNHNV and CDR2 YYDKDF (reference sequence). The CDR3 sequence: CATSRVRGETQYF.

The chain has TRBV20-1 and TRBJ2-3; TCRdb picks TRBD2, but there is no DNA to check that call. CDR1 is DFQATT, CDR2 SNEGSKA, per germline (reference sequence). The CDR3 length is 14 residues. The CDR3 here is CSAKGLAGSNTQYF.

The V call is TRBV20-1, the J call TRBJ2-1; TCRdb gives TRBD2 as the D gene, but with no DNA this cannot be confirmed. Germline CDR1 reads DFQATT; CDR2 reads SNEGSKA (reference sequence). This CDR3 contains 15 residues. The CDR3 loop reads CSAINLGTSDAEQFF.

The V call is TRBV9, the J call TRBJ1-1; the TCRdb call, TRBD1, lacks DNA for checking. CDR3 length equals 16 residues. Per germline, CDR1 SGDLS and CDR2 YYNGEE. The CDR3 loop reads CASSVVGAGGSTEAFF.

This chain joins TRBV12-3 or TRBV12-4 and TRBJ2-1. The CDR3 sequence is 13 residues long. CDR3 sequence: CASSLKDGFKEFF.

The chain employs TRBV7-6 and TRBJ1-3; TCRdb picks TRBD1, but there is no DNA to check that call. The CDR3 contains 15 residues. Germline lookup yields CDR1 SGHVS and CDR2 FNYEAQ. This chain's CDR3 is CASSAQGFNRNTIYF. The whole variable domain, filled in from reference TRBV7-6 and TRBJ1-3, reads GAGVSQSPRYKVTKRGQDVALRCDPISGHVSLYWYRQALGQGPEFLTYFNYEAQQDKSGLPNDRFSAERPEGSISTLTIQRTEQRDSAMYRCASSAQGFNRNTIYFGEGSWLTVV.

The chain combines TRBV5-1 with TRBJ2-1; TCRdb proposes TRBD2, but this gene call is untestable without DNA. The CDR3 is made up of 16 amino acids. Germline assignment: CDR1 SGHRS and CDR2 YFSETQ. The CDR3 loop is CASSLEGTSSYNEQFF.

The chain joins TRBV7-2 to TRBJ2-3; TCRdb's assignment of TRBD2 cannot be checked, as there is no DNA. Germline CDR1 reads SGHTA; CDR2 reads FQGNSA. The CDR3 is made up of 15 amino acids. The CDR3 is CASSPGSSGADTQYF.

This rearrangement joins TRBV5-1 to TRBJ2-3; TCRdb's assignment of TRBD2 cannot be checked, as there is no DNA. This CDR3 comprises 15 residues. Germline V gene lookup returns CDR1 SGHRS and CDR2 YFSETQ. CDR3: CASTQDFHSTDTQYF.

The chain joins TRBV10-2 to TRBJ2-5; TCRdb's assignment of TRBD1 cannot be checked, as there is no DNA. Germline CDR1 and CDR2: WSHSY and SAAADI. The CDR3 extends over 13 amino acids. The CDR3 is CASNPGTKETQYF.